This TCR beta chain was found in a study of siplizumab effects on memory and regulatory T cells. Regarding the study as a whole: Naive-or-memory phenotypes were unassignable for roughly 80-97% of proliferating CD4+ or CD8+ clones. Major contributors to the alloresponse seemed to be naive T cells, which also appeared more diverse than memory cells.

As to this clone: Its antigen is as yet unknown.

The CDR3 is 15 amino acids. V lost 0 bases to trimming and J lost 0 bases, with 6 bases between them. Germline assignment: CDR1 LGHNA and CDR2 YSLEER. Every sample had about 9.3 x 10^4 of its TCR templates assayed. Using immunoSEQ multiplex PCR, the repertoire was profiled, and TCRdb retains in-frame clones only, with some absent. The data contain 70,000 to 90,000 clones, just under 90% of them singletons. This sequence originates from a human donor in good health. The chain is built from TRBV4-3 and TRBJ2-1, with no clear D. Sequencing was done on a sample of CD4+ T cells sorted from blood. CDR3: CASSQDPSSYNEQFF. The CDR3 nucleotides are TGCGCCAGCAGCCAAGATCCGAGCTCCTACAATGAGCAGTTCTTC.